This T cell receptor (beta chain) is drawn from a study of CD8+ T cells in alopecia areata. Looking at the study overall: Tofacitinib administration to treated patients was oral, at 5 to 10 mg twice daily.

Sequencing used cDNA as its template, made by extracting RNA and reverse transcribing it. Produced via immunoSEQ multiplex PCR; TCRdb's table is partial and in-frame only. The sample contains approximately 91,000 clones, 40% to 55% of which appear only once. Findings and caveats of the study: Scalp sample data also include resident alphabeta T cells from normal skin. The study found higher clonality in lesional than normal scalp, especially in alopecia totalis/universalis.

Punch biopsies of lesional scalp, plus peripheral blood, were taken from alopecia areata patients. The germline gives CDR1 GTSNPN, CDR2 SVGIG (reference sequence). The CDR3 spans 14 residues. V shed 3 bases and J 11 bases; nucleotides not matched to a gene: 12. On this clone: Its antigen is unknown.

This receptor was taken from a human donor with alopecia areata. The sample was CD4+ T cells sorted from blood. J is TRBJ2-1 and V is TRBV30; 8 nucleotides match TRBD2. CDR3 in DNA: TGTGCCTGGAGATCAAGCGGGAGCGGGACAAAGCAGTTCTTC. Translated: CAWRSSGSGTKQFF.